A selection of T cell receptor beta chains follows, all from one sample in a study of graft-versus-host responses after intestinal transplantation. Some clones are missing from TCRdb's copy, which holds only in-frame ones; the method was immunoSEQ multiplex PCR. The repertoire includes some 100,000 clones, around 93% of them detected once, and 0.95% to 1.3% sits in the top ten. These receptors have no known antigen. The sample consisted of unstimulated CD8+ T cells sorted from spleen or lymph node cells, taken before transplant. These receptors all come from a human donor who was the organ donor for an intestinal transplant. CDR3s include the opening cysteine and the closing phenylalanine or tryptophan. Each record gives: clone size, V gene, D gene, J gene, CDR3 DNA, CDR3 protein. D genes are given only for firm matches. The size of a clone is reported for some rows only, either as once, few or many, or as a class for expanded clones.

few,TRBV5-1,NA,TRBJ1-3,TGCGCCAGCAGCTTGGGGCTGGGGGCGCGTGGAAACACCATATATTTT,CASSLGLGARGNTIYF
NA,TRBV30,NA,TRBJ1-1,TGTGCCTGGAGTGTCCAGGAATACCGGGAAGCTTTCTTT,CAWSVQEYREAFF
NA,TRBV7-7,NA,TRBJ2-1,TGTGCTAGCAGCTTAATGTGGGGGGGACAGGCGACTTACAATGAGCAGTTCTTC,CASSLMWGGQATYNEQFF
NA,TRBV25-1,TRBD1,TRBJ1-4,TGTGCCAGCAGTCGTAACAGGACAGGTAATGAAAAACTGTTTTTT,CASSRNRTGNEKLFF
NA,TRBV6-4,NA,TRBJ2-3,TGTGCCAGCAGTGACGGGGGGGCCACAGATACGCAGTATTTT,CASSDGGATDTQYF
NA,TRBV5-1,TRBD2,TRBJ2-1,TGCGCCAGCAGCTCGCGGACTAGCGGGAGTCGGGTGGTCAATGAGCAGTTCTTC,CASSSRTSGSRVVNEQFF
NA,TRBV19,TRBD2,TRBJ2-7,TGTGCCAGTAGGGACGGTGCGGGAGGGTCTGGAGCCTACGAGCAGTACTTC,CASRDGAGGSGAYEQYF
NA,TRBV9,NA,TRBJ2-1,TGTGCCAGCAGCGTACAGGGACTGACCTACAATGAGCAGTTCTTC,CASSVQGLTYNEQFF
NA,TRBV5-1,TRBD2,TRBJ2-5,TGCGCCAGCAGCGAACCCTCTAGCGGAGAAGAGACCCAGTACTTC,CASSEPSSGEETQYF
NA,TRBV11-3,NA,TRBJ2-3,TGTGCCAGCAGCTTAGGAGTGCGCGCAGATACGCAGTATTTT,CASSLGVRADTQYF
NA,TRBV2,NA,TRBJ1-6,TGTGCCAGCAGTGGGCCGCGGGGTACCCTCCACTTT,CASSGPRGTLHF
NA,TRBV19,TRBD1,TRBJ2-7,TGTGCCAGTAGCCCTCGTCGGACAGGCATTTCCTACGAGCAGTACTTC,CASSPRRTGISYEQYF
NA,TRBV27,NA,TRBJ2-7,TGTGCCAGCAGTTTCGGGGTGAGGTACGAGCAGTACTTC,CASSFGVRYEQYF
NA,TRBV7-6,TRBD2,TRBJ2-1,TGTGCCAGCAGCTCGATTCTTAGCGGGGGGGCCGTTGGCAATGAGCAGTTCTTC,CASSSILSGGAVGNEQFF
NA,TRBV9,NA,TRBJ1-1,TGTGCCAGCAGCGTCGGTCAACAGTTCACTGAAGCTTTCTTT,CASSVGQQFTEAFF
once,TRBV6-6,TRBD1,TRBJ2-7,TGTGCCAGCAGTTACTCGCGGACAGGGTCAAATGACGAGCAGTACTTC,CASSYSRTGSNDEQYF
NA,TRBV9,NA,TRBJ2-1,TGTGCCAGCAGCGTAGAAAGGGGCCTCTCCCTAGGGCAGTTCTTC,CASSVERGLSLGQFF
NA,TRBV9,TRBD2,TRBJ2-2,TGTGCCAGCAGCGTAGCGGGACTAGCGGGAGGGGCCGGGGAGCTGTTTTTT,CASSVAGLAGGAGELFF
NA,TRBV19,NA,TRBJ2-1,TGTGCCAGTAGTATAGGTCCCCTAGGGACAAATGAGCAGTTCTTC,CASSIGPLGTNEQFF
NA,TRBV7-8,NA,TRBJ1-2,TGTGCCAGCAGCGGGGAGGGTTTTGGCTACACCTTC,CASSGEGFGYTF
NA,TRBV18,TRBD2,TRBJ2-7,TGTGCCAGCTCACCACTTGACGGGGGGATAACCTACGAGCAGTACTTC,CASSPLDGGITYEQYF
NA,TRBV19,TRBD1,TRBJ2-7,TGTGCCAGTAGGCCGGGACAGGGATCCTACGAGCAGTACTTC,CASRPGQGSYEQYF
NA,TRBV5-1,TRBD1,TRBJ2-6,TGCGCCAGCAGCTTTAAGGGGCCGGGACAGTGCCCCTCTGGGGCCAACGTCCTGACTTTC,CASSFKGPGQCPSGANVLTF
NA,TRBV12-2,NA,TRBJ1-2,TGTGCAAGTCGCTTAAGGAGAGGGACAGGGGGCCCAAGGAACTATGGCTACACCTTC,CASRLRRGTGGPRNYGYTF
NA,TRBV11-2,NA,TRBJ2-7,TGTGCCACTCAGGGGGGACCCTCCTACGAGCAGTACTTC,CATQGGPSYEQYF
NA,TRBV27,NA,TRBJ2-7,TGTGCCAGCGGGGGGACGGCCAAGGGTGAGGAGCAGTACTTC,CASGGTAKGEEQYF
few,TRBV6-5,NA,TRBJ2-7,TGTGCCAGCAGTTTGGTCGGGGGCTACGAGCAGTACTTC,CASSLVGGYEQYF
NA,TRBV30,TRBD1,TRBJ1-2,TGTGCCTGGAGAGACAGGGTTGAGTTAGATGGCTACACCTTC,CAWRDRVELDGYTF
NA,TRBV6-4,TRBD2,TRBJ2-1,TGTGCCAGCAGTGAAGCTAGCGGGGGATACAATGAGCAGTTCTTC,CASSEASGGYNEQFF
NA,TRBV6-4,NA,TRBJ2-3,TGTGCCAGCCCCAGGGAGGGGACAATGGCAGATACGCAGTATTTT,CASPREGTMADTQYF
NA,TRBV6-1,NA,TRBJ1-2,TGTGCCAATGGAGGAGTCCTATATGGCTACACCTTC,CANGGVLYGYTF
NA,TRBV27,NA,TRBJ2-7,TGTGCCAGCAGTCCGGATACGGAGGGCCTATACGAGCAGTACTTC,CASSPDTEGLYEQYF
NA,TRBV7-9,NA,TRBJ2-7,TGTGCCAGCAGCTTAGGGGCCAACGAGCAGTACTTC,CASSLGANEQYF
NA,TRBV28,TRBD1,TRBJ1-4,TGTGCCAGCAGTCACAGGGGGAAACTGTTTTTT,CASSHRGKLFF
NA,TRBV2,NA,TRBJ2-1,TGTGCCAGCAGTGGAGGGGGGGGGCCCTACAATGAGCAGTTCTTC,CASSGGGGPYNEQFF
NA,TRBV28,NA,TRBJ2-3,TGTGCCAGCAGTTTGGGGCGTACTAGCCAGGCAGATACGCAGTATTTT,CASSLGRTSQADTQYF
NA,TRBV9,TRBD2,TRBJ2-1,TGTGCCAGCAGCGCGAGACTTGCTAGCGGGATAGGCAATGAGCAGTTCTTC,CASSARLASGIGNEQFF
NA,TRBV28,NA,TRBJ2-7,TGTGCCAGCATTGCGGGATACGAGCAGTACTTC,CASIAGYEQYF
NA,TRBV6-1,NA,TRBJ2-3,TGTGCCAGCAGTGACCCATGGACAGGCACAGATACGCAGTATTTT,CASSDPWTGTDTQYF
NA,TRBV5-8,TRBD2,TRBJ2-7,TGTGCCAGCAGCTGGGGGACTAGCGGATACGAGCAGTACTTC,CASSWGTSGYEQYF
NA,TRBV4-3,TRBD2,TRBJ2-7,TGCGCCAGCAGCCGCCTCCTGGGACTATCCTACGAGCAGTACTTC,CASSRLLGLSYEQYF
few,TRBV5-6,NA,TRBJ2-2,TGTGCCAGCAGCTTAGGGGGAGTTCACGGGGAGCTGTTTTTT,CASSLGGVHGELFF
NA,TRBV6-6,NA,TRBJ2-1,TGTGCCAGCAGTTCGCCGGGTGCTGAGCAGTTCTTC,CASSSPGAEQFF
NA,TRBV14,NA,TRBJ1-2,TGTGCCAGCAGCCAAGATGTAAAGGGGCGTAACTATGGCTACACCTTC,CASSQDVKGRNYGYTF
NA,TRBV5-1,NA,TRBJ2-7,TGCGCCAGCAGCTTGGCCTACGGCTACGAGCAGTACTTC,CASSLAYGYEQYF
NA,TRBV11-2,NA,TRBJ2-2,TGTGCCAGCAGCTTAGGGAGGTGGCGGTCCACCGGGGAGCTGTTTTTT,CASSLGRWRSTGELFF
NA,TRBV9,NA,TRBJ1-3,TGTGCCAGCAGCGTACCCGCAGACTTCTCTGGAAACACCATATATTTT,CASSVPADFSGNTIYF
NA,TRBV9,NA,TRBJ1-2,TGTGCCAGCAGCCTCAAGCGTCTAGGTTATGGCTACACCTTC,CASSLKRLGYGYTF
once,TRBV4-3,NA,TRBJ2-1,TGCGCCAGCAGCCGGGGCGCATCGACACACTACAATGAGCAGTTCTTC,CASSRGASTHYNEQFF
NA,TRBV19,NA,TRBJ1-5,TGTGCCAGTAGTATCTGGGGCAGTCATCAGCCCCAGCATTTT,CASSIWGSHQPQHF
NA,TRBV29-1,TRBD1,TRBJ1-2,TGCAGCGTTGGGACAGGGTTGGTCGATGGCTACACCTTC,CSVGTGLVDGYTF
NA,TRBV11-2,NA,TRBJ2-5,TGTGCCAGCAGCGCCACACAGGTGACCCAGTACTTC,CASSATQVTQYF
NA,TRBV4-3,TRBD2,TRBJ2-1,TGCGCCACTGCACCGGGACTAGTCTACAATGAGCAGTTCTTC,CATAPGLVYNEQFF